This TCR beta chain was profiled in a study of T cell responses to AZD1222 COVID-19 vaccine. Study results and caveats: It was only after the peak T cell response that any repertoires were sampled. Females made up more of the donors, who were largely white British, and clonal diversity may have come out too low. AZD1222 recipients seropositive at baseline numbered only five or six. Spike-specific TCR breadth and depth were elevated following two AZD1222 doses.

Assay: immunoSEQ multiplex PCR; the TCRdb copy retains only in-frame clones and omits some. Counted here are about 180,000 clones, 94% occurring once; the ten biggest clones make up about 1.5%. To note about this clone: Its matching antigen is unknown.

The germline V and J ends were trimmed by 3 bases and 2 bases, with 12 bases remaining between them. This CDR3 region has 15 residues. The germline CDR1 and CDR2 sequences are LNHNV and YYDKDF (reference sequence). This sequence joins TRBV15 and TRBJ2-3; D gene ambiguous. This clonotype was obtained from an adult who received the AZD1222 COVID-19 vaccine. Sequencing was performed on peripheral blood, taken 28 days after the second AZD1222 dose. CDR3 region: CATSSLDLATDTQYF. Written as DNA, the CDR3 is TGTGCCACCAGCAGCCTCGATTTAGCCACAGATACGCAGTATTTT.